The sequence of this TCR beta chain was determined in a study of T cell responses to AZD1222 COVID-19 vaccine. On this clone: What it binds is not known.

Libraries were prepared by immunoSEQ multiplex PCR; TCRdb keeps only in-frame clonotypes and omits some of them. The table shows 130,000 to 150,000 clones, with about 81% occurring only once. Study observations and caveats: White British donors predominated, females outnumbered males, and clonal diversity was possibly underestimated. Variant regions that are unmutated are reportedly the target of nearly half of spike-specific TCRs. None of the repertoires were sampled until the peak T cell response had passed. Across the whole spike, CD4 TCRs peaked at regions 160-218 and 743-854.

V shed 0 bases and J 5 bases; nucleotides not matched to a gene: 8. Germline CDR1 is MGHRA and CDR2 is YSYEKL. CDR3 length: 16 amino acids. This sequence joins TRBV4-1 and TRBJ1-2, with 8 bases matching TRBD1. The receptor was isolated from an adult in good health. Sequences were derived from peripheral blood, sampled on day 0 of MenACWY control vaccination. The CDR3 DNA follows: TGCGCCAGCAGCCAAGATCCTGGGACAGGTCTTTATGGCTACACCTTC. It specifies CASSQDPGTGLYGYTF.